The rows below give T cell receptor beta chains drawn from one sample of a study of CD8+ T cells in alopecia areata. Measured with immunoSEQ multiplex PCR; TCRdb has only the in-frame clones, and not every one. The sample lists roughly 180,000 clones, around 56% seen once, with approximately 3.5% in the top ten. The source material was CD4+ T cells sorted from blood, sampled at week 4, from a patient treated with tofacitinib. The receptors come from a human donor with alopecia areata. CDR3s include the opening cysteine and the closing phenylalanine or tryptophan. D genes are given only for firm matches. Size tells how often a clone was seen (once, few, many) or the class of an expanded clone, and some rows leave it out.

d_gene: -; abundance: -; j_gene: TRBJ1-1; v_gene: TRBV4-3; len: 15; CDR3aa: CASSQGGRGNTEAFF; CDR3nt: TGCGCCAGCAGCCAAGGGGGGAGGGGCAACACTGAAGCTTTCTTT
d_gene: -; abundance: -; j_gene: TRBJ2-3; v_gene: TRBV5-8; len: 15; CDR3aa: CASSLGVQDTDTQYF; CDR3nt: TGTGCCAGCAGCTTGGGCGTACAGGACACAGATACGCAGTATTTT
d_gene: -; abundance: -; j_gene: TRBJ2-3; v_gene: TRBV20-1; len: 10; CDR3aa: CSASRVTQYF; CDR3nt: TGCAGTGCTAGTAGGGTTACGCAGTATTTT
d_gene: -; abundance: -; j_gene: TRBJ2-7; v_gene: TRBV29-1; len: 13; CDR3aa: CSVALLRGGEQYF; CDR3nt: TGCAGCGTTGCTCTCTTGAGGGGTGGCGAGCAGTACTTC
d_gene: TRBD1; abundance: -; j_gene: TRBJ1-1; v_gene: TRBV11-3; len: 13; CDR3aa: CASSPGGSTEAFF; CDR3nt: TGTGCCAGCAGCCCAGGGGGGAGCACTGAAGCTTTCTTT
d_gene: TRBD1; abundance: -; j_gene: TRBJ2-3; v_gene: TRBV2; len: 15; CDR3aa: CASRGDRGRTDTQYF; CDR3nt: TGTGCCAGCAGGGGAGACAGGGGACGCACAGATACGCAGTATTTT
d_gene: -; abundance: few; j_gene: TRBJ2-5; v_gene: TRBV29-1; len: 10; CDR3aa: CSVPLETQYF; CDR3nt: TGCAGCGTTCCATTGGAGACCCAGTACTTC
d_gene: TRBD1; abundance: -; j_gene: TRBJ2-3; v_gene: TRBV29-1; len: 15; CDR3aa: CSVEERDRGTDTQYF; CDR3nt: TGCAGCGTTGAAGAGCGGGACAGGGGTACAGATACGCAGTATTTT
d_gene: -; abundance: -; j_gene: TRBJ2-1; v_gene: TRBV11-1; len: 12; CDR3aa: CASSPTGNEQFF; CDR3nt: TGTGCCAGCAGCCCTACTGGCAATGAGCAGTTCTTC
d_gene: -; abundance: -; j_gene: TRBJ1-5; v_gene: TRBV30; len: 14; CDR3aa: CAWSKGLGNQPQHF; CDR3nt: TGTGCCTGGAGTAAAGGGCTAGGCAATCAGCCCCAGCATTTT
d_gene: -; abundance: -; j_gene: TRBJ2-3; v_gene: TRBV9; len: 14; CDR3aa: CASSVATVTDTQYF; CDR3nt: TGTGCCAGCAGCGTAGCTACGGTCACAGATACGCAGTATTTT
d_gene: -; abundance: -; j_gene: TRBJ2-7; v_gene: TRBV2; len: 14; CDR3aa: CASSPARLVGEQYF; CDR3nt: TGTGCCAGCAGTCCAGCACGGCTCGTTGGCGAGCAGTACTTC
d_gene: -; abundance: -; j_gene: TRBJ2-7; v_gene: TRBV5-1; len: 14; CDR3aa: CASSPEGHSYEQYF; CDR3nt: TGCGCCAGCAGCCCTGAGGGGCACTCCTACGAGCAGTACTTC
d_gene: -; abundance: once; j_gene: TRBJ1-1; v_gene: TRBV25-1; len: 13; CDR3aa: CASKHSGVTEAFF; CDR3nt: TGTGCCAGCAAACATTCAGGGGTCACTGAAGCTTTCTTT
d_gene: TRBD1; abundance: -; j_gene: TRBJ1-1; v_gene: TRBV4-2; len: 18; CDR3aa: CASSLQAGQGAGGTEAFF; CDR3nt: TGTGCCAGCAGCCTCCAGGCCGGACAGGGGGCCGGGGGCACTGAAGCTTTCTTT
d_gene: TRBD1; abundance: -; j_gene: TRBJ2-5; v_gene: TRBV11-3; len: 17; CDR3aa: CASQLSGTASFRETQYF; CDR3nt: TGTGCCAGCCAACTCTCCGGGACAGCATCCTTCCGAGAGACCCAGTACTTC
d_gene: TRBD1; abundance: once; j_gene: TRBJ2-5; v_gene: TRBV30; len: 13; CDR3aa: CAWAGQAWETQYF; CDR3nt: TGTGCCTGGGCAGGACAGGCTTGGGAGACCCAGTACTTC
d_gene: -; abundance: once; j_gene: TRBJ1-2; v_gene: TRBV4-3; len: 15; CDR3aa: CASSQVGGLDYGYTF; CDR3nt: TGCGCCAGCAGCCAAGTGGGGGGATTGGACTATGGCTACACCTTC
d_gene: TRBD1; abundance: few; j_gene: TRBJ2-7; v_gene: TRBV7-8; len: 14; CDR3aa: CASSLRSTGLEQYF; CDR3nt: TGTGCCAGCAGTTTACGATCGACAGGGCTCGAGCAGTACTTC
d_gene: -; abundance: -; j_gene: TRBJ1-5; v_gene: TRBV10-3; len: 14; CDR3aa: CAISESQGDQPQHF; CDR3nt: TGTGCCATCAGTGAGTCGCAGGGCGATCAGCCCCAGCATTTT
d_gene: TRBD2; abundance: few; j_gene: TRBJ2-7; v_gene: TRBV7-2; len: 16; CDR3aa: CASRPPRAGGRNEQYF; CDR3nt: TGTGCCAGCAGACCCCCCCGGGCGGGGGGGCGGAACGAGCAGTACTTC
d_gene: -; abundance: -; j_gene: TRBJ2-7; v_gene: TRBV23-1; len: 14; CDR3aa: CASSLGSPLLEQYF; CDR3nt: TGCGCCAGCAGTCTTGGATCCCCTTTACTCGAGCAGTACTTC
d_gene: -; abundance: -; j_gene: TRBJ1-1; v_gene: TRBV29-1; len: 16; CDR3aa: CSASYSPAGMNTEAFF; CDR3nt: TGCAGCGCGTCCTACAGCCCCGCTGGCATGAACACTGAAGCTTTCTTT
d_gene: -; abundance: -; j_gene: TRBJ2-1; v_gene: TRBV7-2; len: 15; CDR3aa: CASSPNDKPYNEQFF; CDR3nt: TGTGCCAGCAGCCCCAATGATAAACCCTACAATGAGCAGTTCTTC
d_gene: TRBD2; abundance: -; j_gene: TRBJ2-3; v_gene: TRBV30; len: 15; CDR3aa: CAWSRGGGAVDTQYF; CDR3nt: TGTGCCTGGAGCCGGGGCGGGGGGGCCGTAGATACGCAGTATTTT
d_gene: -; abundance: -; j_gene: TRBJ1-1; v_gene: TRBV6-6; len: 13; CDR3aa: CASGNGLYTEAFF; CDR3nt: TGTGCCAGCGGAAATGGGCTATACACTGAAGCTTTCTTT
d_gene: -; abundance: -; j_gene: TRBJ1-5; v_gene: TRBV4-2; len: 15; CDR3aa: CASSRGPGSNQPQHF; CDR3nt: TGTGCCAGCAGCCGGGGACCGGGTAGCAATCAGCCCCAGCATTTT
d_gene: -; abundance: -; j_gene: TRBJ2-7; v_gene: TRBV7-2; len: 13; CDR3aa: CASSLDSNYEQYF; CDR3nt: TGTGCCAGCAGCTTAGACTCCAACTACGAGCAGTACTTC
d_gene: TRBD1; abundance: -; j_gene: TRBJ2-2; v_gene: TRBV25-1; len: 16; CDR3aa: CASTVEGTDLTGELFF; CDR3nt: TGTGCCAGCACGGTCGAGGGGACAGATCTTACCGGGGAGCTGTTTTTT
d_gene: TRBD1; abundance: few; j_gene: TRBJ2-5; v_gene: TRBV5-1; len: 13; CDR3aa: CASSWDREETQYF; CDR3nt: TGCGCCAGCAGCTGGGACAGGGAAGAGACCCAGTACTTC
d_gene: -; abundance: once; j_gene: TRBJ1-1; v_gene: TRBV4-3; len: 12; CDR3aa: CASSRRQGEAFF; CDR3nt: TGCGCCAGCAGCCGCCGCCAGGGTGAAGCTTTCTTT
d_gene: TRBD1; abundance: -; j_gene: TRBJ2-7; v_gene: TRBV6-5; len: 15; CDR3aa: CASSYTGGSSYEQYF; CDR3nt: TGTGCCAGCAGTTACACAGGGGGCTCATCCTACGAGCAGTACTTC
d_gene: -; abundance: few; j_gene: TRBJ2-6; v_gene: TRBV29-1; len: 13; CDR3aa: CASRGSGANVLTF; CDR3nt: TGCGCTAGTCGGGGCTCTGGGGCCAACGTCCTGACTTTC
d_gene: TRBD1; abundance: -; j_gene: TRBJ2-2; v_gene: TRBV2; len: 14; CDR3aa: CASVGTGVTGELFF; CDR3nt: TGTGCCAGCGTTGGGACAGGGGTTACCGGGGAGCTGTTTTTT
d_gene: TRBD1; abundance: -; j_gene: TRBJ1-2; v_gene: TRBV30; len: 14; CDR3aa: CAWSPGTGDDGYTF; CDR3nt: TGTGCCTGGAGCCCAGGGACAGGGGATGATGGCTACACCTTC
d_gene: TRBD2; abundance: -; j_gene: TRBJ2-5; v_gene: TRBV30; len: 13; CDR3aa: CSTSGGLQETQYF; CDR3nt: TGTTCGACCAGCGGGGGGCTGCAAGAGACCCAGTACTTC
d_gene: -; abundance: -; j_gene: TRBJ2-5; v_gene: TRBV29-1; len: 12; CDR3aa: CSVATGGETQYF; CDR3nt: TGCAGCGTCGCCACAGGAGGGGAGACCCAGTACTTC